This TCR beta chain was sequenced for a study of blood T cell repertoires in COVID-19. Sequencing used immunoSEQ multiplex PCR; TCRdb keeps in-frame clones, though not all of them. The repertoire holds fewer than 60,000 clones, with nearly 90% as singletons. CDR3 size: 14 residues. V shed 10 bases and J 5 bases; nucleotides not matched to a gene: 9. CDR1 and CDR2 from the germline V gene are MNHEY and SVGAGI. Sequencing was done on a sample of peripheral blood. The chain links TRBV6-5 to TRBJ1-5, with 9 nucleotides matching TRBD1. The TCR was taken from a man aged 80 or over with active or convalescent COVID-19. CDR3 sequence reads: CAIQGQGLDQPQHF. The CDR3 bases are TGTGCCATCCAGGGACAGGGATTGGATCAGCCCCAGCATTTT.